Presented here are 26 T cell receptor beta chains from one specimen sequenced in a study of shared T cell receptors in the human thymus. The repertoire was sequenced with immunoSEQ multiplex PCR; TCRdb's copy has only in-frame clones and lacks some. Counted here are approximately 490,000 clones, around three quarters occurring once; the ten biggest clones make up roughly 0.013%. These same data were also listed under a study on human thymus T cells.

Material for sequencing was thymocytes. The receptors derive from a boy in the first two years of life with a congenital heart defect.

The gene calls are TRBV28 and TRBJ1-3; 7 bases match TRBD1. V lost 1 base, J lost 0 bases, and 3 bases stayed unmatched. CDR1 is MDHEN and CDR2 is SYDVKM in the germline V gene. The CDR3 length is 16 residues. CDR3 region: CASSLSTGLSGNTIYF. CDR3 DNA: TGTGCCAGCAGTTTATCGACAGGGCTCTCTGGAAACACCATATATTTT.

CDR3 sequence reads: CASSRRGQGSKKLFF. The CDR3 region has the DNA TGTGCCAGCTCAAGAAGGGGACAGGGTTCTAAAAAACTGTTTTTT. The chain joins TRBV18 to TRBJ1-4; the match to TRBD1 covers 9 bases. Trimming removed 5 bases from V and 9 bases from J; junction bases left unmatched: 10. CDR3 length: 15 residues. Per germline, CDR1 KGHSH and CDR2 LQKENI. Complete variable domain (other parts from reference TRBV18 and TRBJ1-4): NAGVMQNPRHLVRRRGQEARLRCSPMKGHSHVYWYRQLPEEGLKFMVYLQKENIIDESGMPKERFSAEFPKEGPSILRIQQVVRGDSAAYFCASSRRGQGSKKLFFGSGTQLSVL.

The chain combines TRBV15 with TRBJ1-1; D is possibly TRBD1 (5 bases). V was shortened by 3 bases and J by 3 bases, with 14 bases between the two germline ends. This CDR3 has 15 amino acids. Looked up from germline, CDR1 is LNHNV and CDR2 is YYDKDF (reference sequence). CDR3 nucleotide sequence: TGTGCCACCAGCAGGCGCAGGGCTTGGCACACTGAAGCTTTCTTT. Amino acid sequence: CATSRRRAWHTEAFF.

This clone was detected only once. The gene calls are TRBV27 and TRBJ2-1; 11 bases match TRBD2. There are 18 residues in the CDR3. Losses at the gene ends were 5 bases for V and 1 base for J; bases not matched to a gene: 10. The V gene's germline CDR1 is MNHEY and CDR2 SMNVEV (reference sequence). This chain's CDR3 is CASSASGRPSKSYNEQFF. CDR3 nucleotides: TGTGCCAGCAGTGCTAGCGGGAGGCCATCCAAATCCTACAATGAGCAGTTCTTC.

The rearrangement joins TRBV7-9 to TRBJ2-7; TRBD1 might be the D (6 bases). Trimming removed 5 bases at V and 3 bases at J, with 20 bases between. Germline V gene sequence: CDR1 SEHNR, CDR2 FQNEAQ (reference sequence). The CDR3 totals 16 residues. The DNA for the CDR3 is TGTGCCAGCAGCCAGACAGGACCCATAACCAGCTACGAGCAGTACTTC. The encoded protein is CASSQTGPITSYEQYF.

The rearrangement uses TRBV6-1 and TRBJ1-3; 7 nucleotides align to TRBD1. CDR1 and CDR2 from the germline V gene are MNHNS and SASEGT. CDR3 length equals 14 residues. Trimming took 0 bases from V and 4 from J; bases not matched to a gene: 0. CDR3 sequence: CASSEAGGGNTIYF. In nucleotides, the CDR3 is TGTGCCAGCAGTGAAGCAGGGGGCGGAAACACCATATATTTT.

The chain is built from TRBV13 and TRBJ2-7, with TRBD2 matching over 9 bases. The V and J ends lost 0 bases and 11 bases, in that order; junction bases with no gene match: 8. The CDR3 is made up of 14 amino acids. Germline loops: CDR1 PRHDT, CDR2 FYEKMQ (reference sequence). CDR3 in amino acids: CASSLGGSGSSEYF. The CDR3 DNA reads as TGTGCCAGCAGCTTAGGAGGTAGCGGGAGTTCGGAGTACTTC.

The chain has TRBV7-9 and TRBJ2-2; 13 bases agree with TRBD2. CDR3 length equals 17 residues. Losses at the gene ends were 5 bases for V and 1 base for J; bases not matched to a gene: 4. Germline values: CDR1 SEHNR, CDR2 FQNEAQ (reference sequence). Written as DNA, the CDR3 is TGTGCCAGCAGCCGGACTAGCGGGAGCGAGAACACCGGGGAGCTGTTTTTT. Encoded protein: CASSRTSGSENTGELFF. Full variable domain (remainder filled in from reference TRBV7-9 and TRBJ2-2): DTGVSQNPRHKITKRGQNVTFRCDPISEHNRLYWYRQTLGQGPEFLTYFQNEAQLEKSRLLSDRFSAERPKGSFSTLEIQRTEQGDSAMYLCASSRTSGSENTGELFFGEGSRLTVL.

The CDR3 DNA is TGTGCCAGCAACGAAGGGGACTCGAGCTCCTACAATGAGCAGTTCTTC. Its protein is CASNEGDSSSYNEQFF. The chain carries TRBV28 and TRBJ2-1; tentative D call: TRBD2 (6 bases). The CDR3 runs 16 residues. The V gene's germline CDR1 is MDHEN and CDR2 SYDVKM. Trimming removed 7 bases at V and 0 bases at J, with 16 bases between.

This clone has only a few counts. The genes are TRBV14 and TRBJ1-3, with D possibly matching TRBD1 (5 bases). Trimming left V 1 base short and J 2 bases short, with 6 bases between. Per germline, CDR1 SGHDN and CDR2 FVKESK. The CDR3 loop spans 14 amino acids. The CDR3 protein is CASSQGQTGNTIYF. The DNA of the CDR3 is TGTGCCAGCAGCCAAGGACAGACTGGAAACACCATATATTTT.

V usage is TRBV4-1 and J usage is TRBJ2-5; 12 bases line up with TRBD2. The V gene end was trimmed by 3 bases and the J gene end by 4 bases; junction bases not matched to a gene: 0. This CDR3 has 14 amino acids. From germline, CDR1 is MGHRA and CDR2 YSYEKL. This CDR3 reads CASSQGLAGETQYF. The CDR3 nucleotides read TGCGCCAGCAGCCAGGGACTAGCGGGAGAGACCCAGTACTTC.

CDR3 region: CASSLALSGQGGPYEQYF. DNA of the CDR3: TGTGCCAGCAGCTTAGCATTGTCGGGACAGGGGGGGCCCTACGAGCAGTACTTC. The rearrangement links TRBV7-2 to TRBJ2-7, with TRBD1 matching over 11 bases. The CDR3 length is 18 residues. J lost 2 bases, V lost 0 bases, and 9 bases had no gene match. In germline, CDR1 is SGHTA, CDR2 FQGNSA.

This chain joins TRBV27 and TRBJ2-7, with 7 positions matching TRBD1. CDR1 and CDR2 from the germline V gene are MNHEY and SMNVEV (reference sequence). The CDR3 length is 13 residues. Germline trimming cut 3 bases from V and 5 bases from J; bases unmatched to any gene: 4. In nucleotides, the CDR3 is TGTGCCAGCAGTTTTCACAGGGGCCACGAGCAGTACTTC. This gives the protein CASSFHRGHEQYF.

The rearrangement joins TRBV7-4 to TRBJ1-2; D not certain. The CDR3 spans 15 residues. With 1 base removed from V and 4 bases from J, the gap between germline ends came to 13 bases. Germline-derived CDR1 and CDR2 are SGHVT and SQSDAQ. The CDR3 sequence: CASSLETPWAYGYTF. In DNA, the CDR3 is TGTGCCAGCAGCTTAGAGACACCATGGGCCTATGGCTACACCTTC.

The chain combines TRBV28 with TRBJ2-2, with 8 bases lining up with TRBD1. CDR1 and CDR2 from the germline V gene are MDHEN and SYDVKM. The CDR3 is made up of 16 amino acids. After removal of 6 bases from V and 5 bases from J, the junction contained 11 bases not matched to a gene. As DNA, the CDR3 is TGTGCCAGCAGCGCAGCTCGACAGGGGCGAACCGGGGAGCTGTTTTTT. This sequence encodes CASSAARQGRTGELFF.

This chain uses TRBV5-1 with TRBJ1-1; D may be TRBD1 (6 bases). CDR1 SGHRS and CDR2 YFSETQ come from the germline V gene. The CDR3 has 15 amino acids. Trimming took 0 bases from V and 0 from J, leaving 9 bases between them. CDR3 protein: CASSLVEGVNTEAFF. In nucleotides, the CDR3 is TGCGCCAGCAGCTTGGTAGAGGGGGTGAACACTGAAGCTTTCTTT.

The chain uses TRBV20-1 and TRBJ1-5; no clear D. The V gene lost 2 bases and the J gene lost 7 bases, with 3 bases spanning the gap. The CDR3 is 10 residues long. Germline V gene lookup returns CDR1 DFQATT and CDR2 SNEGSKA (reference sequence). Here the CDR3 reads CSARLQPQHF. DNA for the CDR3: TGCAGTGCTAGACTACAGCCCCAGCATTTT.

V usage is TRBV30 and J usage is TRBJ2-3; D is ambiguous. The V end lost 2 bases, the J end lost 0 bases, and 6 bases lay between the germline ends. The germline V gene encodes CDR1 GTSNPN and CDR2 SVGIG (reference sequence). This CDR3 is built from 13 residues. CDR3 protein: CAWSNGSTDTQYF. The CDR3, as DNA: TGTGCCTGGAGTAACGGGAGCACAGATACGCAGTATTTT.

This clone has only one observation. The V and J genes are TRBV4-2 and TRBJ2-3, with no clear D. Germline CDR1 LGHNA, CDR2 YNFKEQ. This CDR3 has 15 residues. With 2 bases removed from V and 5 bases from J, the gap between germline ends came to 14 bases. CDR3 bases: TGTGCCAGCAGCCAAAAAGACCTCCGGGTAGATACGCAGTATTTT. This codes for CASSQKDLRVDTQYF.

The CDR3 here is CASSCTGQDLYEQYF. The DNA of the CDR3 is TGCGCCAGCAGCTGCACGGGACAAGACTTGTACGAGCAGTACTTC. This chain uses TRBV5-1 with TRBJ2-7; possibly TRBD1 for D (6 bases). Trimming stripped 3 bases from V and 4 bases from J, with 17 bases between. The germline V gene has CDR1 SGHRS and CDR2 YFSETQ. The CDR3 consists of 15 residues.

The chain uses TRBV28 and TRBJ2-7; 8 bases match TRBD1. Germline lookup yields CDR1 MDHEN and CDR2 SYDVKM. CDR3 size: 15 residues. The junction had 10 bases not matched to a gene; V was cut back by 6 bases and J by 3 bases. The DNA of the CDR3 is TGTGCCAGCAGACCCCCCGGGACAGGCCTCTACGAGCAGTACTTC. Translation gives CASRPPGTGLYEQYF. Filled out from reference TRBV28 and TRBJ2-7, the complete variable domain reads DVKVTQSSRYLVKRTGEKVFLECVQDMDHENMFWYRQDPGLGLRLIYFSYDVKMKEKGDIPEGYSVSREKKERFSLILESASTNQTSMYLCASRPPGTGLYEQYFGPGTRLTVT.

The genes are TRBV4-1 and TRBJ2-3; 10 nucleotides agree with TRBD2. Trimming took 0 bases from V and 3 from J; bases not matched to a gene: 12. CDR3 size: 19 residues. Germline CDR1 is MGHRA and CDR2 is YSYEKL. CDR3: CASSQEDPSGSELTDTQYF. As DNA, the CDR3 is TGCGCCAGCAGCCAAGAGGATCCTAGCGGGAGCGAGCTTACAGATACGCAGTATTTT.

This chain joins TRBV7-9 and TRBJ2-7; 10 nucleotides align to TRBD1. Germline lookup yields CDR1 SEHNR and CDR2 FQNEAQ (reference sequence). V trimming: 1 base; J trimming: 5 bases; junction bases outside the gene matches: 8. The CDR3 is made up of 16 amino acids. This CDR3 reads CASSLGGGTGVHEQYF. CDR3 bases: TGTGCCAGCAGCTTAGGGGGGGGGACAGGGGTGCACGAGCAGTACTTC.

This clone appeared a few times. The rearrangement uses TRBV30 and TRBJ2-2; 9 bases fit TRBD1. V lost 2 bases to trimming and J lost 8 bases; unmatched junction nucleotides: 9. Germline V CDR1 and CDR2: GTSNPN, SVGIG (reference sequence). This CDR3 has 15 amino acids. This CDR3 is CAWSYWTGAKGELFF. The CDR3 DNA reads TGTGCCTGGAGTTACTGGACAGGGGCAAAAGGGGAGCTGTTTTTT.

The V call is TRBV6-4, the J call TRBJ1-1; D call uncertain. Trimming took 4 bases from V and 4 from J, leaving 10 bases between them. The CDR3 is 13 residues long. Germline loops: CDR1 MRHNA, CDR2 SNTAGT. CDR3 protein: CASSVEPLTEAFF. CDR3 DNA sequence: TGTGCCAGCAGTGTAGAACCCCTCACTGAAGCTTTCTTT.

J is TRBJ2-3 and V is TRBV27; 10 nucleotides match TRBD2. Losses at the gene ends were 0 bases for V and 4 bases for J; bases not matched to a gene: 13. The CDR3 covers 19 residues. Germline V gene data show CDR1 as MNHEY and CDR2 as SMNVEV (reference sequence). CDR3 region: CASSLSPALAGVGPDTQYF. DNA of the CDR3: TGTGCCAGCAGTTTATCGCCTGCGCTAGCGGGAGTAGGCCCAGATACGCAGTATTTT.